A selection of T cell receptor beta chains follows, all from one sample in a study of early T cells in non-severe SARS-CoV-2 infection. TCRdb used MiXCR to reprocess the 5' RACE reads, holding one entry per CDR3 protein. The table records tens of thousands of distinct CDR3 sequences, more than 6% of them present only once. Sequences were obtained from whole blood. These receptor sequences come from an adult who was a healthcare worker with PCR-confirmed SARS-CoV-2 infection or an uninfected control (not recorded which). The conserved cysteine and the conserved F or W are not part of the CDR3 here.

V,J,CDR3
TRBV11-2,TRBJ2-5,ASSSSDPETQY
TRBV5-1,TRBJ1-1,ASSFGRSVNEAF
TRBV12-3/TRBV12-4,TRBJ1-1,ASRGTGNTEAF
TRBV20-1,TRBJ2-7,SARGGPSSYEQY
TRBV19,TRBJ2-2,ASSIVDKSANTGELF
TRBV12-3/TRBV12-4,TRBJ2-7,ASSRRGLAGSYEQY
TRBV20-1,TRBJ2-5,SARTGHDGAETQY
TRBV20-1,TRBJ2-7,SARMVLPYEQY
TRBV5-6,TRBJ2-4,ASSLDSQIAKNIQY
TRBV19,TRBJ1-5,ASIPTDRANQPQH
TRBV5-1,TRBJ2-2,ASSPGFRPNTGELF